This T cell receptor beta chain was identified in a study of a mutant IDH1 vaccine in newly diagnosed glioma. Only in-frame clones appear in the TCRdb table, and some are missing; sequencing was by immunoSEQ multiplex PCR. Found here are approximately 100,000 clones, roughly 90% of them singletons; the top ten hold 0.56%. Trimming stripped 6 bases from V and 0 bases from J, with 14 bases between. CDR1 is MNHEY, CDR2 SVGAGI, per germline. CDR3 size: 15 residues. Regarding time point: baseline, week 1 (first vaccination visit). The treatment denotes: pre-vaccination baseline after standard-of-care therapy.

The sequence was collected from a woman in her 50s with glioma. The V and J genes are TRBV6-5 and TRBJ1-1; TRBD1 might be the D (5 bases). Sequencing used PBMCs, obtained from a glioma patient treated with radiotherapy, temozolomide or both. CDR3 sequence: CASRQGGLLNTEAFF. The CDR3 region has the DNA TGTGCCAGCAGGCAGGGAGGTTTACTGAACACTGAAGCTTTCTTT.